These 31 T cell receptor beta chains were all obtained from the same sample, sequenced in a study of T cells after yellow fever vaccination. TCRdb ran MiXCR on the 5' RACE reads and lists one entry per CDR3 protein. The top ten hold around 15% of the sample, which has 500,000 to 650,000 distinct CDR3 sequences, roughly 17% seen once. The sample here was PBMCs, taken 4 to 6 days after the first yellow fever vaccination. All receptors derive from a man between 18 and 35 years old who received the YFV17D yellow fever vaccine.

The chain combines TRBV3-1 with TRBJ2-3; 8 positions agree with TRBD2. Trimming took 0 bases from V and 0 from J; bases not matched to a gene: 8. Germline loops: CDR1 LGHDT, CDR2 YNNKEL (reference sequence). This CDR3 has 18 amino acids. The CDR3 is CASSQELSSGFSTDTQYF. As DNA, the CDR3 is TGTGCCAGCAGCCAAGAATTGTCTAGCGGGTTTAGCACAGATACGCAGTATTTT.

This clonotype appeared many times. This chain's CDR3 is CASSLGTSGETQYF. CDR3 coding DNA: TGCGCCAGCAGCTTGGGGACTAGCGGAGAGACCCAGTACTTC. The chain joins TRBV5-1 to TRBJ2-5; the match to TRBD2 covers 10 bases. The CDR3 loop spans 14 amino acids. From germline, CDR1 is SGHRS and CDR2 YFSETQ. V lost 0 bases and J lost 4; bases outside the gene matches: 0.

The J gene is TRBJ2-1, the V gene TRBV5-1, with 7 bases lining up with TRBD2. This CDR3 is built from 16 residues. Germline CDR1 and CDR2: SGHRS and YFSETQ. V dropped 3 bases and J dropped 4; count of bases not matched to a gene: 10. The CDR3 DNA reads TGCGCCAGCAGCTCTGCGGGGGAGCCGACGTACAATGAGCAGTTCTTC. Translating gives CASSSAGEPTYNEQFF.

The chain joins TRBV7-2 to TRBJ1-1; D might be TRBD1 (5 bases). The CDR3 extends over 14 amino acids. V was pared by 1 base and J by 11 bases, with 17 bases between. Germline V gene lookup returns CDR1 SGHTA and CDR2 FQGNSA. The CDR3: CASSLEGSLSGAFF. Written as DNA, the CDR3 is TGTGCCAGCAGCTTAGAAGGTAGTCTCTCAGGGGCTTTCTTT.

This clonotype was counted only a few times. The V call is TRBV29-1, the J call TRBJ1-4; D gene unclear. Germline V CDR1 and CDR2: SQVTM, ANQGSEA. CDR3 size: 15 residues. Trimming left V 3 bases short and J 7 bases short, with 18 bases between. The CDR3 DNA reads TGCAGCGTTGACGGGAGCCTGTCCAATGCTGAAAAACTGTTTTTT. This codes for CSVDGSLSNAEKLFF.

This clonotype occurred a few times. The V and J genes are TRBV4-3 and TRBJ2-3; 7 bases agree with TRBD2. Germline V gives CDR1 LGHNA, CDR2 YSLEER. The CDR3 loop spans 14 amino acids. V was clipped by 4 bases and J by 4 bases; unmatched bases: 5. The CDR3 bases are TGCGCCAGCAGCCGGCGTGGGGGGGCAGATACGCAGTATTTT. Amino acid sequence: CASSRRGGADTQYF.

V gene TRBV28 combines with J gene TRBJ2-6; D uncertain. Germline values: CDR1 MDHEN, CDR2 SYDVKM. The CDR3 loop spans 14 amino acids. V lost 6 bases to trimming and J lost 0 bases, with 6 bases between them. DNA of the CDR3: TGTGCCAGCAGACCCCGCTCTGGGGCCAACGTCCTGACTTTC. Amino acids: CASRPRSGANVLTF.

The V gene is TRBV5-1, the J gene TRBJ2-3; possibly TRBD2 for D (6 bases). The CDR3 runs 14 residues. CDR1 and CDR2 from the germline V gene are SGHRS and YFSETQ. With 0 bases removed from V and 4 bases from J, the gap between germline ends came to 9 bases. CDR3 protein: CASSLAGDSDTQYF. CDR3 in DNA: TGCGCCAGCAGCTTGGCGGGAGACTCAGATACGCAGTATTTT.

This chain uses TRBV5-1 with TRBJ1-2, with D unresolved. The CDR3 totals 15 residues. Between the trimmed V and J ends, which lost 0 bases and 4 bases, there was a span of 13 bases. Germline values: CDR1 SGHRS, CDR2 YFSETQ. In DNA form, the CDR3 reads TGCGCCAGCAGCTTGGCATCGGCAGCTGCCTATGGCTACACCTTC. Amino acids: CASSLASAAAYGYTF.

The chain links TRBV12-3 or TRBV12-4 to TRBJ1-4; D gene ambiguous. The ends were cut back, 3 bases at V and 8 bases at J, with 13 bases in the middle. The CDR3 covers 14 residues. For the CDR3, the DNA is TGTGCCAGCAGTTTGACCGCCGCGCAGGAAAAACTGTTTTTT. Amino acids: CASSLTAAQEKLFF.

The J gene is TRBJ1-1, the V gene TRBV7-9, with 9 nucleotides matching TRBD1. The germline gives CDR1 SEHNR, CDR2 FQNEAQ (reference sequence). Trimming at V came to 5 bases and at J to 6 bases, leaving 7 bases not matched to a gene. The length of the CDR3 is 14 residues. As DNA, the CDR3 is TGTGCCAGCAGCCAAGGACAGGGGATCGCTGAAGCTTTCTTT. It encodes CASSQGQGIAEAFF. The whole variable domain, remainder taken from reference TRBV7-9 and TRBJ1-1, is DTGVSQNPRHKITKRGQNVTFRCDPISEHNRLYWYRQTLGQGPEFLTYFQNEAQLEKSRLLSDRFSAERPKGSFSTLEIQRTEQGDSAMYLCASSQGQGIAEAFFGQGTRLTVV.

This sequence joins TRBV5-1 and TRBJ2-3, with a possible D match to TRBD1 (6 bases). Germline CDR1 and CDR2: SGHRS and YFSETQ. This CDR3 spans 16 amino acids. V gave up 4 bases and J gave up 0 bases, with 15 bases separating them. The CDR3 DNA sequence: TGCGCCAGCAGCGGTTTTAGGACAGCCAGCACAGATACGCAGTATTTT. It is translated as CASSGFRTASTDTQYF.

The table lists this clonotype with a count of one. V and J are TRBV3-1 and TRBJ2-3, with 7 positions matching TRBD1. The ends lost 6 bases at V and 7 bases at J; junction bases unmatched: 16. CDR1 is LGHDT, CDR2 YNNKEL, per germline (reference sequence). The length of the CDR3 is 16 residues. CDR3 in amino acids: CASSRTGALPTNTQYF. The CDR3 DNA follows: TGTGCCAGCAGTCGGACAGGCGCCCTCCCTACAAATACGCAGTATTTT.

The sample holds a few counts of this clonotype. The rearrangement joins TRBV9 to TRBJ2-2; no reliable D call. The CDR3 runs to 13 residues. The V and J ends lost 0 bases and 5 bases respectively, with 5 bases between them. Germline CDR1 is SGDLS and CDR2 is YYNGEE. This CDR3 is CASSVGLTGELFF. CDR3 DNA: TGTGCCAGCAGCGTAGGGTTAACCGGGGAGCTGTTTTTT.

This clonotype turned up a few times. The CDR3 is CSAKGRQRTVPNSPLHF. The CDR3 DNA follows: TGCAGTGCTAAAGGACGACAGAGAACAGTACCAAATTCACCCCTCCACTTT. The chain couples TRBV20-1 to TRBJ1-6, with D maybe TRBD1 (5 bases). V was trimmed by 4 bases and J by 7 bases, leaving 23 bases between them. The germline V gene has CDR1 DFQATT and CDR2 SNEGSKA (reference sequence). This CDR3 is 17 amino acids long.

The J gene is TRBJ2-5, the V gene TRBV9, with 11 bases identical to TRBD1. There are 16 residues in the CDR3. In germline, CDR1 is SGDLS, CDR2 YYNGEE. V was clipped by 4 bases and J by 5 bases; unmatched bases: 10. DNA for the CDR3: TGTGCCAGCAGCCCTTCCGGGACAGGGGGAATGGAGACCCAGTACTTC. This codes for CASSPSGTGGMETQYF.

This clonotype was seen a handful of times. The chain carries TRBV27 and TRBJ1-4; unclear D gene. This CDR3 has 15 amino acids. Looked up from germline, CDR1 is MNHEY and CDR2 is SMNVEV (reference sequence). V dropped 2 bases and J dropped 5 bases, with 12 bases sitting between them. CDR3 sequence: CASSLVRVGNEKLFF. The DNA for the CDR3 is TGTGCCAGCAGTTTAGTAAGGGTCGGAAATGAAAAACTGTTTTTT.

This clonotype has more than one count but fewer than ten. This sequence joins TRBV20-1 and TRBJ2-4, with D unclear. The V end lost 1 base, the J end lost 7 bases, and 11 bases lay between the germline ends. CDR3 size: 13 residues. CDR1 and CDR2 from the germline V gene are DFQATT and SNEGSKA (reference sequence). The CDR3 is CSARVNSLNIQYF. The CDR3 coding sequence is TGCAGTGCTAGAGTGAACAGCCTGAACATTCAGTACTTC.

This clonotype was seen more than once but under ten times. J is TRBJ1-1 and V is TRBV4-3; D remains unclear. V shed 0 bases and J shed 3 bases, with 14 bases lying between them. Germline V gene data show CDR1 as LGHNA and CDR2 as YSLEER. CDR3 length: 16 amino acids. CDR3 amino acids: CASSQESEPRHTEAFF. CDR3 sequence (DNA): TGCGCCAGCAGCCAAGAATCCGAGCCACGGCACACTGAAGCTTTCTTT.

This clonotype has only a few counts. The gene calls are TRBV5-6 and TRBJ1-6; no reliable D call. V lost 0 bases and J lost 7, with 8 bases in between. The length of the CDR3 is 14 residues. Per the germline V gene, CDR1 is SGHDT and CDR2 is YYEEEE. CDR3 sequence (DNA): TGTGCCAGCAGCTTGGAACTGCTCAATTCACCCCTCCACTTT. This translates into CASSLELLNSPLHF.

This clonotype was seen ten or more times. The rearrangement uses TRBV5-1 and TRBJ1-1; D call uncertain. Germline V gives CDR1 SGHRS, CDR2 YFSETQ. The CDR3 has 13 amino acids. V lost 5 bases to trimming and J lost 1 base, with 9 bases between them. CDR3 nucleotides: TGCGCCAGCAGTGCGAGGGCGAACACTGAAGCTTTCTTT. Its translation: CASSARANTEAFF.

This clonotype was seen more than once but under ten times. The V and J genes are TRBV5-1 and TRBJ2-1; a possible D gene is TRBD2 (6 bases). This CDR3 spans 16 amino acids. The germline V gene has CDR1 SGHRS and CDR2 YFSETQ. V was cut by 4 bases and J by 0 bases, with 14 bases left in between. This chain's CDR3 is CASSEGFGSSYNEQFF. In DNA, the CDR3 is TGCGCCAGCAGCGAGGGATTCGGGAGCTCCTACAATGAGCAGTTCTTC.

The CDR3 DNA is TGTGCCAGCAGCTTCCGTATGCTCACAAAAGAGACCCAGTACTTC. This sequence encodes CASSFRMLTKETQYF. The genes are TRBV7-2 and TRBJ2-5; D gene ambiguous. Trimming shortened V by 3 bases and J by 3 bases, and 14 bases separated the two germline ends. Germline V gene data show CDR1 as SGHTA and CDR2 as FQGNSA. The CDR3 runs 15 residues. Complete variable domain (other parts from reference TRBV7-2 and TRBJ2-5): GAGVSQSPSNKVTEKGKDVELRCDPISGHTALYWYRQSLGQGLEFLIYFQGNSAPDKSGLPSDRFSAERTGGSVSTLTIQRTQQEDSAVYLCASSFRMLTKETQYFGPGTRLLVL.

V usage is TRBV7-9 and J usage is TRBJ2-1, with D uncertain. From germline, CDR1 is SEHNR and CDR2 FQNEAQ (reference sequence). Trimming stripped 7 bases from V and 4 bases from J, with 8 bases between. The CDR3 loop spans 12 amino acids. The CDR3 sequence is CASTASYNEQFF. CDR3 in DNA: TGTGCCAGCACAGCCAGTTACAATGAGCAGTTCTTC.

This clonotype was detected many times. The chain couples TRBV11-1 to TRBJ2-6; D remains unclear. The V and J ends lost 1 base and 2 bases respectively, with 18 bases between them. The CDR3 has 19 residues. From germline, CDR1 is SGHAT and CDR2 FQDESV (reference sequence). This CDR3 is CASSLGSVTPRAGANVLTF. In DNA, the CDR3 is TGTGCCAGCAGCTTAGGATCGGTGACTCCACGCGCTGGGGCCAACGTCCTGACTTTC.

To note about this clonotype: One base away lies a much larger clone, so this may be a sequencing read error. The CDR3 DNA reads TGTGCCAGCAGCTTACCCAACAATGAGCAGTTCTTC. This translates into CASSLPNNEQFF. The V and J genes are TRBV11-3 and TRBJ2-1; unclear D gene. This CDR3 spans 12 amino acids. The ends were cut back, 2 bases at V and 5 bases at J, with 4 bases in the middle. Germline lookup yields CDR1 SGHNT and CDR2 YENEEA.

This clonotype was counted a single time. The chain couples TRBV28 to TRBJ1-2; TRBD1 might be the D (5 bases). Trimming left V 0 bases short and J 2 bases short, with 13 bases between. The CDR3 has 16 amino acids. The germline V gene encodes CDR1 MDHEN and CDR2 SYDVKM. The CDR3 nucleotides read TGTGCCAGCAGTTTATGGACAAGGACACTGAACTATGGCTACACCTTC. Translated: CASSLWTRTLNYGYTF.

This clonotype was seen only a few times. The CDR3 nucleotides read TGTGCCAGTAGTATAGGGAATGAGCAGTTCTTC. Protein: CASSIGNEQFF. The chain uses TRBV19 and TRBJ2-1, with D unclear. The V end lost 1 base, the J end lost 7 bases, and 2 bases lay between the germline ends. This CDR3 has 11 residues. The V gene's germline CDR1 is LNHDA and CDR2 SQIVND (reference sequence). Variable domain in full (rest from reference TRBV19 and TRBJ2-1): DGGITQSPKYLFRKEGQNVTLSCEQNLNHDAMYWYRQDPGQGLRLIYYSQIVNDFQKGDIAEGYSVSREKKESFPLTVTSAQKNPTAFYLCASSIGNEQFFGPGTRLTVL.

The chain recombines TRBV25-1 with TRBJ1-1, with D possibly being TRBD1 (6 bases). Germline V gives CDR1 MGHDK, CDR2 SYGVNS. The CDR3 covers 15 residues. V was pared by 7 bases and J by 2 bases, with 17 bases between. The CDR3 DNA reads TGTGCCAGCACCTCGACCCAGGGGTCAAACACTGAAGCTTTCTTT. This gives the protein CASTSTQGSNTEAFF.

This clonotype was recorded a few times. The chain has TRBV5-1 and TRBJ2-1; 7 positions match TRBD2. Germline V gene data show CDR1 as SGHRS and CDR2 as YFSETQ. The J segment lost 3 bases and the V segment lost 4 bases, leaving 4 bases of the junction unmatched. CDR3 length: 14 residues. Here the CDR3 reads CASSISGRYNEQFF. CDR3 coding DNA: TGCGCCAGCAGCATTAGCGGGCGCTACAATGAGCAGTTCTTC.

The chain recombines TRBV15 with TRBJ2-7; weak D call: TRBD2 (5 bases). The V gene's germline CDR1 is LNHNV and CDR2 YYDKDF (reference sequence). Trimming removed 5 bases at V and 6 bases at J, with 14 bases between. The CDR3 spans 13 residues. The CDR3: CATSWATGSEQYF. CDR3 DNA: TGTGCCACCAGCTGGGCGACGGGGAGCGAGCAGTACTTC.